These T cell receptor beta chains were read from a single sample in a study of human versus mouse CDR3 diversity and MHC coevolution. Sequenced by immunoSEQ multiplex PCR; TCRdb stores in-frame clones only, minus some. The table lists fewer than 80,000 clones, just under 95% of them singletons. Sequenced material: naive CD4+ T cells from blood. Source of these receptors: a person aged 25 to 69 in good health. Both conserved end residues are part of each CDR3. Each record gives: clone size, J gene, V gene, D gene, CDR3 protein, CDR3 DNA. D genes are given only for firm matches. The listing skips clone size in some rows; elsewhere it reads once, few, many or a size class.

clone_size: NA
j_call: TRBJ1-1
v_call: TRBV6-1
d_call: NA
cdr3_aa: CASRTASVWNTEAFF
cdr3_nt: TGTGCCAGCAGGACAGCTTCCGTATGGAACACTGAAGCTTTCTTT

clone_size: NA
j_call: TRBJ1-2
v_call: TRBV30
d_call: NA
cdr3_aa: CACPLRPGEGGYTF
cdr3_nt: TGTGCCTGTCCCTTAAGGCCAGGGGAAGGAGGCTACACCTTC

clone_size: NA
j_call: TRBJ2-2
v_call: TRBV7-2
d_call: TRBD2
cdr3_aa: CASSPRWRGSFYTGELFF
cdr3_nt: TGTGCCAGCAGCCCACGTTGGCGGGGGAGTTTCTACACCGGGGAGCTGTTTTTT

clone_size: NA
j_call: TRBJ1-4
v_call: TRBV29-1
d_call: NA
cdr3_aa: CSVGGANEKLFF
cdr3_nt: TGCAGCGTTGGGGGGGCTAATGAAAAACTGTTTTTT

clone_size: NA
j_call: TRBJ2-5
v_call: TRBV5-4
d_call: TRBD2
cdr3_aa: CASSFTSGSAQETQYF
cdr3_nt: TGTGCCAGCAGCTTTACTAGCGGGAGTGCCCAAGAGACCCAGTACTTC

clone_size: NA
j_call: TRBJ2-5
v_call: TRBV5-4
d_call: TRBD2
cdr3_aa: CASSLMGLAGGRQETQYF
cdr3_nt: TGTGCCAGCAGCTTGATGGGACTAGCGGGAGGGAGGCAAGAGACCCAGTACTTC

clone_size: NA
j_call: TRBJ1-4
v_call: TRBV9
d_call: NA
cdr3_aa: CASSTGLDATNEKLFF
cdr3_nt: TGTGCCAGCAGCACGGGTCTTGACGCAACTAATGAAAAACTGTTTTTT

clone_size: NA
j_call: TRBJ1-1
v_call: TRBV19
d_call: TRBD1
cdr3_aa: CASSMGQFLTEAFF
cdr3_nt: TGTGCCAGTAGTATGGGACAGTTCCTCACTGAAGCTTTCTTT

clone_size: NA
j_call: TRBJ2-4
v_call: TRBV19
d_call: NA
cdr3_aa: CASRSSVGGPKNIQYF
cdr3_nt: TGTGCCAGTAGATCTAGTGTGGGGGGGCCTAAAAACATTCAGTACTTC

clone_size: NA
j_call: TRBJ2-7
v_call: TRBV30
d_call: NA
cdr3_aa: CAWSVQSYEQYF
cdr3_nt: TGTGCCTGGAGTGTACAATCCTACGAGCAGTACTTC

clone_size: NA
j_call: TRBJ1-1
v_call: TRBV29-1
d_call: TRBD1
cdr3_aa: CSVESQGGTEAFF
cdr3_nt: TGCAGCGTTGAATCGCAGGGGGGCACTGAAGCTTTCTTT

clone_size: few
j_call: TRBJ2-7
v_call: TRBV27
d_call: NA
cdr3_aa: CASKGGESSLYEQYF
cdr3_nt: TGTGCCAGCAAAGGGGGGGAGTCTTCTCTCTACGAGCAGTACTTC

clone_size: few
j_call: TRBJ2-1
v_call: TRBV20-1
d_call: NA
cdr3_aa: CSASGYNEQFF
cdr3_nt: TGCAGTGCTAGCGGGTACAATGAGCAGTTCTTC

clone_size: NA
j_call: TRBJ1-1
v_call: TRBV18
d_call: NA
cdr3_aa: CASSPLTGMNTEAFF
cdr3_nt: TGTGCCAGCTCACCTCTAACAGGGATGAACACTGAAGCTTTCTTT

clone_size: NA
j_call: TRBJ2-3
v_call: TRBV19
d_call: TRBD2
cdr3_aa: CASTGLAGAGDTQYF
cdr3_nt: TGTGCCAGTACAGGACTAGCGGGAGCAGGGGATACGCAGTATTTT

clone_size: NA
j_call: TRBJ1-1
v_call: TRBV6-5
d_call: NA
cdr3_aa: CASSYGGSTGAFF
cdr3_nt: TGTGCCAGCAGTTACGGGGGGTCAACTGGAGCTTTCTTT

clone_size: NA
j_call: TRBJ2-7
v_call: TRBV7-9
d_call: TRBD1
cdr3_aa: CASSDPGTGVYEQYF
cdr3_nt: TGTGCCAGCAGCGACCCCGGGACAGGGGTCTACGAGCAGTACTTC

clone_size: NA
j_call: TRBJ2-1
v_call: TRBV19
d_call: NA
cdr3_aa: CASSKTGSGNEQFF
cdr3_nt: TGTGCCAGTAGTAAGACGGGGAGCGGGAATGAGCAGTTCTTC

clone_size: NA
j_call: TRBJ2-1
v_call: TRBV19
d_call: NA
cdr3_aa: CASSIDFYNEQFF
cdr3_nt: TGTGCCAGTAGTATCGACTTCTACAATGAGCAGTTCTTC

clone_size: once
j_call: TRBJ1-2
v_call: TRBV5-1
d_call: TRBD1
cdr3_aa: CASSPQGAGNYGYTF
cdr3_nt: TGCGCCAGCAGCCCACAGGGGGCCGGGAACTATGGCTACACCTTC

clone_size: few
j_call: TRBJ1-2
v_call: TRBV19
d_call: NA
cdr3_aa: CASSIVGKRNYGYTF
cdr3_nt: TGTGCCAGTAGTATAGTTGGCAAGCGGAACTATGGCTACACCTTC

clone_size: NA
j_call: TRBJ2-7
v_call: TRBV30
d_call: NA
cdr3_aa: CAWSVHAPTGSYEQYF
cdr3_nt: TGTGCCTGGAGTGTACACGCGCCGACCGGGTCCTACGAGCAGTACTTC

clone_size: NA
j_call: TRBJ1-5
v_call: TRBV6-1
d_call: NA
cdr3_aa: CASSEWRQNQPQHF
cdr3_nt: TGTGCCAGCAGTGAATGGAGACAGAATCAGCCCCAGCATTTT

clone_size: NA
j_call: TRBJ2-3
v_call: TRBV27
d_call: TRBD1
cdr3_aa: CASSLEWRGTDAQYF
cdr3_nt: TGTGCCAGCAGTTTAGAATGGAGAGGGACAGATGCGCAGTATTTT

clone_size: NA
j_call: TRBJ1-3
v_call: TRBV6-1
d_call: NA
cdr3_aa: CASSRRQASGNTIYF
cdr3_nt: TGTGCCAGCAGCCGCCGACAGGCCTCTGGAAACACCATATATTTT

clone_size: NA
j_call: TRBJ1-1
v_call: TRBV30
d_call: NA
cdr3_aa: CAGGLPNTEAFF
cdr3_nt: TGTGCCGGAGGACTGCCGAACACTGAAGCTTTCTTT